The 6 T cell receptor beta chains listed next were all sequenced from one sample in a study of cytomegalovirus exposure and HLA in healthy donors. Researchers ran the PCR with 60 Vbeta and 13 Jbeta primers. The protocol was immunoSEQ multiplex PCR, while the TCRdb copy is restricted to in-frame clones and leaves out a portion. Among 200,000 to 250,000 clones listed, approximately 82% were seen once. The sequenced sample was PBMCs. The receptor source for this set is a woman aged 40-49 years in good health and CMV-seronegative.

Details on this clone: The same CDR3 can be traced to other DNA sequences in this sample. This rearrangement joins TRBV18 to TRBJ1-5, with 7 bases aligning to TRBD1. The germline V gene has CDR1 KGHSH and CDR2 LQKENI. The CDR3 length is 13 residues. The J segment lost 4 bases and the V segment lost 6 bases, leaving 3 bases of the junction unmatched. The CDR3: CASSPGQNQPQHF. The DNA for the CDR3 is TGTGCCAGCTCCCCGGGACAGAATCAGCCCCAGCATTTT.

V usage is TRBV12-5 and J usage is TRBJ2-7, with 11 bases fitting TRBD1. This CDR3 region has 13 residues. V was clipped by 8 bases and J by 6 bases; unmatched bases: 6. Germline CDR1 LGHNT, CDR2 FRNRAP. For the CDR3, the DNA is TGTGCTAGTCGCTCCGGGACAGGGGGCGAGCAGTACTTC. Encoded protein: CASRSGTGGEQYF.

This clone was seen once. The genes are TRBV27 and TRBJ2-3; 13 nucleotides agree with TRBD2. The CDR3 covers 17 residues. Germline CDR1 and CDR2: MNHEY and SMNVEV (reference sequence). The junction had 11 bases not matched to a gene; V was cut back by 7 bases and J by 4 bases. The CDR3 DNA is TGTGCCAGCATCTCTTTACTAGCGGGGGGGCTCCCAGATACGCAGTATTTT. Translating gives CASISLLAGGLPDTQYF.

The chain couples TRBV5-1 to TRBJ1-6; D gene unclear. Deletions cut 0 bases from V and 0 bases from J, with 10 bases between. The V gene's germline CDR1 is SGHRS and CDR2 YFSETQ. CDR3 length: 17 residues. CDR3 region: CASSLAREVSYNSPLHF. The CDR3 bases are TGCGCCAGCAGCTTGGCGCGCGAAGTCTCCTATAATTCACCCCTCCACTTT.

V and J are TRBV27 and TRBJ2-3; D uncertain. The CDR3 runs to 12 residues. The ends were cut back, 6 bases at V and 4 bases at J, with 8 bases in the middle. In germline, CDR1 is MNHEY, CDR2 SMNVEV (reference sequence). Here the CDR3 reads CASRAEADTQYF. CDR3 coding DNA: TGTGCCAGCAGGGCAGAAGCAGATACGCAGTATTTT.

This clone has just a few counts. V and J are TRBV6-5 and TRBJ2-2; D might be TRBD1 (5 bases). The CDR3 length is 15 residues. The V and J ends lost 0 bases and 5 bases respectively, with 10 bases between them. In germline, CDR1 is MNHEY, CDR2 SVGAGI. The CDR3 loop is CASSYSGAATGELFF. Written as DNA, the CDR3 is TGTGCCAGCAGTTACTCAGGGGCGGCTACCGGGGAGCTGTTTTTT.